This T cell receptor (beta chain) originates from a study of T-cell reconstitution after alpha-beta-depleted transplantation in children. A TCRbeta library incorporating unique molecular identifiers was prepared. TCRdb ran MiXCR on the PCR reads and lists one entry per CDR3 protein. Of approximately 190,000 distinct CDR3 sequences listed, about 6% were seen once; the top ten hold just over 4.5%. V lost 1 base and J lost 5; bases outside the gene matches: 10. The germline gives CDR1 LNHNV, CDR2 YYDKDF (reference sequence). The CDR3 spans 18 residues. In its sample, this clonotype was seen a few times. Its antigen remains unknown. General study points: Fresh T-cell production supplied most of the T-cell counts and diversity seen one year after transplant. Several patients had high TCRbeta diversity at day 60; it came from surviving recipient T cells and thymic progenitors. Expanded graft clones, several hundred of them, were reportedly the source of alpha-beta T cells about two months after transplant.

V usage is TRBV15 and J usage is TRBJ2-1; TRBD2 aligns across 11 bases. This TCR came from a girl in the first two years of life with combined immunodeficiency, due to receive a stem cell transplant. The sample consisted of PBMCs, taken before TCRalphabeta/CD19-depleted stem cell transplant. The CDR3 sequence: CATSRVGPLAGGDNEQFF. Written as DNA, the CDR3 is TGTGCCACCAGCAGAGTTGGCCCCTTAGCGGGGGGGGACAATGAGCAGTTCTTC.